What follows is one T cell receptor (beta chain) and its context. Antigen: not known. The CDR3 length is 15 residues. CDR1 SGDLS and CDR2 YYNGEE come from the germline V gene. Trimming pared 0 bases from V and 5 bases from J, leaving 14 bases between. Sequencing used immunoSEQ multiplex PCR; TCRdb keeps in-frame clones, though not all of them. This table holds approximately 100,000 clones, roughly 57% found once. The data are from a study of cytotoxic CD8 clonotypes in ibrutinib-treated CLL. Study observations and caveats: Baseline-level clonality went beyond age-matched healthy donors and moved in step with circulating CD8+ T-cell counts. The study sampled sustained-remission and progressing patients at different times. Public clonotypes were uncommon and contracted or stayed stable on treatment.

The chain has TRBV9 and TRBJ2-5, with D possibly being TRBD2 (5 bases). This material consisted of PBMCs, taken after 24 months of ibrutinib treatment. The receptor was isolated from a human donor with chronic lymphocytic leukemia. The CDR3 sequence: CASSVGSTTRETQYF. In nucleotides, the CDR3 is TGTGCCAGCAGCGTAGGCTCGACTACGCGGGAGACCCAGTACTTC.